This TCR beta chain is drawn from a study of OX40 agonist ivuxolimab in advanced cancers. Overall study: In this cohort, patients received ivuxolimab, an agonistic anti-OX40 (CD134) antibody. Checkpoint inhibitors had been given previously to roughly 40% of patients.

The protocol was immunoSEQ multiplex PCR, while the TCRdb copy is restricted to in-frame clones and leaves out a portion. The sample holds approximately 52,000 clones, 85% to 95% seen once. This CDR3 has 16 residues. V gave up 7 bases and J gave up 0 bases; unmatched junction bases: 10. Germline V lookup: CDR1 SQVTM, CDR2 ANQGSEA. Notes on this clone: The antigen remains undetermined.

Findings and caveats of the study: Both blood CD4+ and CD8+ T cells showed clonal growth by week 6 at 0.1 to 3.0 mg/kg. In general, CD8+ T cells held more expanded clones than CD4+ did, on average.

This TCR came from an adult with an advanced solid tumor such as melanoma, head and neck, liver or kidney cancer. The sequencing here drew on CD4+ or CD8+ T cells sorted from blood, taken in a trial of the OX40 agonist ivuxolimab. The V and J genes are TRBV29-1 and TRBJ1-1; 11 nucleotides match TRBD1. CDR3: CSATDRGRDVNTEAFF. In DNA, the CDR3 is TGCAGCGCCACGGACAGGGGGCGGGATGTGAACACTGAAGCTTTCTTT.